These T cell receptor beta chains were read from a single sample in a study of radiotherapy plus CTLA-4 blockade in lung cancer. Here immunoSEQ multiplex PCR was the method, and the copy in TCRdb shows in-frame clones only, minus some. The sample comprises about 78,000 clones, approximately 84% of which are singletons, and approximately 2% rests with the top ten. This sample comprised peripheral blood, obtained from a patient treated with radiotherapy plus ipilimumab. The receptors here all came from a human donor with non-small cell lung cancer who had a partial response to radiotherapy plus ipilimumab. CDR3s include the opening cysteine and the closing phenylalanine or tryptophan. For some rows the clone size is stated as once, few or many, or as a class when expanded; others skip it.

CDR3 length,V gene,clone size,CDR3 protein
13,TRBV9,few,CASSVYVAGELFF
15,TRBV19,NA,CASSTGVLGTGELFF
13,TRBV6-1,NA,CASSRGGQETQYF
18,TRBV2,NA,CASSRGQGVGATNEKLFF
15,TRBV15,NA,CATSRGPRGHQPQHF
16,TRBV5-5,NA,CASSLVGGQGAYEQYF
17,TRBV7-8,NA,CASSFIRGGQILNTIYF
13,TRBV10-3,few,CAIGGALNTEAFF
14,TRBV7-9,few,CASSSPRVGEKLFF
15,TRBV15,NA,CATSRDFGTGTEAFF
18,TRBV9,NA,CASSVVAYGLAVTGELFF
13,TRBV5-1,NA,CASSPDRGREQYF
12,TRBV28,few,CASIDRGLRAFF
15,TRBV7-2,NA,CASSSGQLSNQPQHF
17,TRBV5-6,NA,CASSSDPTGRGNTEAFF
14,TRBV7-2,NA,CASSLGAAKNIQYF
12,TRBV28,NA,CASSLMAAEAFF
13,TRBV7-9,few,CASSLDRGEKLFF
15,TRBV15,NA,CATRVSPGESYEQYF
13,TRBV29-1,NA,CSVAEGPNYGYTF
16,TRBV7-2,once,CASSLELMGLAGGQFF
15,TRBV18,NA,CASSPGQVANQPQHF
14,TRBV19,NA,CASSITSGAGTQYF